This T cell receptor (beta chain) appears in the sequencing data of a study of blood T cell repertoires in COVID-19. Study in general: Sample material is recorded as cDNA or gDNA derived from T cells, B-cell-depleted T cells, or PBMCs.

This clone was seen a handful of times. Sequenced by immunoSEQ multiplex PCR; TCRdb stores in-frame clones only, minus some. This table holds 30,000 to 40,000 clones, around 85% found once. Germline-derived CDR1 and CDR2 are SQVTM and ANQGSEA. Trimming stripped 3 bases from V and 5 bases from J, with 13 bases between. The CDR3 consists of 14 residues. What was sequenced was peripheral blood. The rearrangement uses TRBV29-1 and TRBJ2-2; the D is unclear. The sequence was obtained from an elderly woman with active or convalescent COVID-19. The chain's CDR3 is CSVEVEMRTGELFF. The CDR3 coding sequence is TGCAGCGTTGAGGTGGAGATGCGAACCGGGGAGCTGTTTTTT.